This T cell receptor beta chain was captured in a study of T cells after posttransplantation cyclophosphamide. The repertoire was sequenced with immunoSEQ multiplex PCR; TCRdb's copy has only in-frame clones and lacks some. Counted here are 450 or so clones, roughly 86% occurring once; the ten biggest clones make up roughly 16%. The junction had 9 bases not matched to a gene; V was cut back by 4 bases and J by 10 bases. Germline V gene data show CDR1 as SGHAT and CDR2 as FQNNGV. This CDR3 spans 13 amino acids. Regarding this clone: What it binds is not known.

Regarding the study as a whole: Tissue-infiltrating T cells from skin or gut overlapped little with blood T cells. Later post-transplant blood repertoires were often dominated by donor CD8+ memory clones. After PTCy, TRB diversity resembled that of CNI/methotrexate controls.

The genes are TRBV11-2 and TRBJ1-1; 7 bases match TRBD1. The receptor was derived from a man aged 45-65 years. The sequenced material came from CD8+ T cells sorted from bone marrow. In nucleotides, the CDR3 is TGTGCCAGCAGCTACATACCAGGGGGTGGAGCTTTCTTT. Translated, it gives CASSYIPGGGAFF.